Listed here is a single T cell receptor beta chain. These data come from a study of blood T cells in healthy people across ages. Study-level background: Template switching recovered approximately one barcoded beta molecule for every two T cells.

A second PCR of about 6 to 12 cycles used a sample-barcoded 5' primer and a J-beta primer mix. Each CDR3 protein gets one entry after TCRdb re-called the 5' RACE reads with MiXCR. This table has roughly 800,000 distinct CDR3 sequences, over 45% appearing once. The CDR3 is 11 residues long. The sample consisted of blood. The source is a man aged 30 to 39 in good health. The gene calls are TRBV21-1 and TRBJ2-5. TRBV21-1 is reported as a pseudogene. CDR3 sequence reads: CASSAASEQYF. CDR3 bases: TGTGCCAGCAGCGCAGCCAGTGAGCAGTACTTC.